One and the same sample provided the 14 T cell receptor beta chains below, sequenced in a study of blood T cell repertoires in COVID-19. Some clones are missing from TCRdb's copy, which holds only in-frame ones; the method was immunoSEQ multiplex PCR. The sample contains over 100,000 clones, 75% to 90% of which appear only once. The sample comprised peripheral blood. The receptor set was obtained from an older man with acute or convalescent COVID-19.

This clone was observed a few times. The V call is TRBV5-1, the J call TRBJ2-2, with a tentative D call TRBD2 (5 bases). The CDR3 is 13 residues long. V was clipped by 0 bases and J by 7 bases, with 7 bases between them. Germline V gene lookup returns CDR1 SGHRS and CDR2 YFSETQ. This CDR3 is CASSLEDFGELFF. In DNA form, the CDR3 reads TGCGCCAGCAGCTTGGAGGACTTCGGGGAGCTGTTTTTT. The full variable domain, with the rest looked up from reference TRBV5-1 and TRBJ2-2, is KAGVTQTPRYLIKTRGQQVTLSCSPISGHRSVSWYQQTPGQGLQFLFEYFSETQRNKGNFPGRFSGRQFSNSRSEMNVSTLELGDSALYLCASSLEDFGELFFGEGSRLTVL.

CDR3 DNA: TGTGCCAGCAGCTTGGCCATCAGGGCCGGGGAGCTGTTTTTT. It yields the protein CASSLAIRAGELFF. The gene calls are TRBV5-6 and TRBJ2-2, with D maybe TRBD1 (5 bases). CDR1 is SGHDT, CDR2 YYEEEE, per germline. The CDR3 is 14 amino acids. Trimming cost V 0 bases and J 6 bases, with 9 bases left between them.

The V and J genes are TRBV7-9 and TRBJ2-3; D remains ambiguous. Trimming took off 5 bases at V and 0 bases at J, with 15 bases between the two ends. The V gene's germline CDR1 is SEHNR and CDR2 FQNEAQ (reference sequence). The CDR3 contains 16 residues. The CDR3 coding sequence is TGTGCCAGCAGCAATTTCGGAGTTTCTAGCACAGATACGCAGTATTTT. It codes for CASSNFGVSSTDTQYF.

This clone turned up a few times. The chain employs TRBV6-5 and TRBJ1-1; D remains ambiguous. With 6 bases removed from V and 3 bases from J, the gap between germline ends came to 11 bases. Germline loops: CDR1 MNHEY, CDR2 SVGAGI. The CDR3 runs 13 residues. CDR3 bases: TGTGCCAGCAGGGTAGCTTCACACACTGAAGCTTTCTTT. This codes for CASRVASHTEAFF.

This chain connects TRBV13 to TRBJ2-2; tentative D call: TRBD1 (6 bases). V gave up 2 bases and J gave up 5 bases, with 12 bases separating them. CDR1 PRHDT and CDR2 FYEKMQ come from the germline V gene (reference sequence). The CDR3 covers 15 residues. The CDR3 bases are TGTGCCAGCAGCTTAACCTTCGGACAGACCGGGGAGCTGTTTTTT. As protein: CASSLTFGQTGELFF.

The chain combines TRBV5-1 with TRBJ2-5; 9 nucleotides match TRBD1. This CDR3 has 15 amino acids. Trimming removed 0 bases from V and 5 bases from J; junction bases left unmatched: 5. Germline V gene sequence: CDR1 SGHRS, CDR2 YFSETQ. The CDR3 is CASSLARQGGETQYF. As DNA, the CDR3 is TGCGCCAGCAGCTTGGCCAGACAGGGGGGCGAGACCCAGTACTTC.

CDR3 coding DNA: TGTGCCAGCAGCCATCAGGGGGTCGGCGAGCAGTACTTC. Encoded protein: CASSHQGVGEQYF. The V gene is TRBV3-1 (or the pseudogene TRBV3-2), the J gene TRBJ2-7, with 7 bases lining up with TRBD1. With 3 bases clipped from V and 6 bases from J, the junction kept 5 bases outside the gene matches. Germline V gene data show CDR1 as LGHDT and CDR2 as YNNKEL (reference sequence). CDR3 length: 13 residues.

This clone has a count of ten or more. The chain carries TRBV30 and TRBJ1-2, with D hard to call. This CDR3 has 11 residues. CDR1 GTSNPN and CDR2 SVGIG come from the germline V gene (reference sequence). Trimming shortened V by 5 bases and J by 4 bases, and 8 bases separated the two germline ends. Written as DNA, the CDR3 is TGTGCCTGGGGCAGGATCTATGGCTACACCTTC. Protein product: CAWGRIYGYTF.

The CDR3 nucleotides are TGTGCCAGCAGTTACGTCGCGACAGTTGACTACGAGCAGTACTTC. It codes for CASSYVATVDYEQYF. The chain combines TRBV6-6 with TRBJ2-7, with D possibly TRBD1 on 5 matching bases. This CDR3 is 15 amino acids long. The V gene's germline CDR1 is MNHNY and CDR2 SVGAGI (reference sequence). Deletions cut 2 bases from V and 3 bases from J, with 14 bases between.

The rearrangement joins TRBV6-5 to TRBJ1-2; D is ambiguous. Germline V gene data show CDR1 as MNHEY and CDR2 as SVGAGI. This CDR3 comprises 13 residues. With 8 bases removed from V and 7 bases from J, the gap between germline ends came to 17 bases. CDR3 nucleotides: TGTGCCAGCGAAACGGGGTTTGGAGGTGGCTACACCTTC. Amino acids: CASETGFGGGYTF.

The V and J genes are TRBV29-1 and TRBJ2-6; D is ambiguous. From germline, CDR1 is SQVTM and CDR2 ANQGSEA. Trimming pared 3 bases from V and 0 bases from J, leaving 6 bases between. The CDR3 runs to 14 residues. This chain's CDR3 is CSVETGSGANVLTF. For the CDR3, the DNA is TGCAGCGTTGAGACGGGCTCTGGGGCCAACGTCCTGACTTTC.

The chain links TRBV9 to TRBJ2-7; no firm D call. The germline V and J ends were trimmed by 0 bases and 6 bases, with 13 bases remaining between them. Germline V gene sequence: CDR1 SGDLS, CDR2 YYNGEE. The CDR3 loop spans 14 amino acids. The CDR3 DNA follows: TGTGCCAGCAGCGTAGAAGCTAGAAGAAGCGAGCAGTACTTC. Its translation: CASSVEARRSEQYF.

This chain's CDR3 is CSVVLMGGSNQPQHF. The CDR3 DNA reads TGCAGCGTTGTTTTAATGGGAGGGAGCAATCAGCCCCAGCATTTT. V gene TRBV29-1 combines with J gene TRBJ1-5; D gene uncertain. The germline CDR1 and CDR2 sequences are SQVTM and ANQGSEA. This CDR3 is built from 15 residues. V was pared by 4 bases and J by 1 base, with 14 bases between.

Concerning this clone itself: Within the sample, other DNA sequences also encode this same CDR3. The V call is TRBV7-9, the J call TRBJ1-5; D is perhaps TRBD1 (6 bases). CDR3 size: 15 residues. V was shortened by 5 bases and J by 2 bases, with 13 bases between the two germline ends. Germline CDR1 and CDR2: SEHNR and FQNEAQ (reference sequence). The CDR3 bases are TGTGCCAGCAGCCTACAGGGCGCGGGCAATCAGCCCCAGCATTTT. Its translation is CASSLQGAGNQPQHF.